The entry below gives a single T cell receptor beta chain sequence along with its context. Its specificity is not known. This sample stems from a study of graft-versus-host responses after intestinal transplantation. As for the study in general: Recipients obtained multivisceral, liver-intestinal, or isolated intestinal transplants.

Notes on the study in general: Ileal or blood samples showed some GvH clones first, and such clones were also found in recipient marrow.

The germline gives CDR1 MGHRA, CDR2 YSYEKL. V lost 5 bases and J lost 3; bases outside the gene matches: 5. This CDR3 is 15 amino acids long. The protocol was immunoSEQ multiplex PCR, while the TCRdb copy is restricted to in-frame clones and leaves out a portion. The sample holds around 100,000 clones; 91% are singletons and the top ten take approximately 0.18%. The J gene is TRBJ2-3, the V gene TRBV4-1; 10 bases are a match to TRBD1. The material sequenced was unstimulated CD4+ T cells sorted from spleen or lymph node cells, taken before transplant. This clonotype was sampled from a human donor who was the organ donor for an intestinal transplant. CDR3 sequence: CASSGWTGGTDTQYF. The DNA of the CDR3 is TGCGCCAGCAGCGGGTGGACAGGGGGTACAGATACGCAGTATTTT.